The source of this T cell receptor (beta chain) is a study of OX40 agonist ivuxolimab in advanced cancers. The CDR3 is made up of 15 amino acids. From germline, CDR1 is SGHRS and CDR2 YFSETQ. The ends lost 6 bases at V and 0 bases at J; junction bases unmatched: 6. Clones were read by immunoSEQ multiplex PCR, and TCRdb kept only the in-frame ones, dropping some. This sample has some 82,000 clones; around 90% occur once, and the top ten carry 0.76%. The chain has TRBV5-1 and TRBJ2-3; 8 bases fit TRBD2. The sequence came from an adult with an advanced solid tumor such as melanoma, head and neck, liver or kidney cancer. Sample: CD4+ or CD8+ T cells sorted from blood, taken in a trial of the OX40 agonist ivuxolimab. As DNA, the CDR3 is TGCGCCAGCATAGACGGGAGGGCGAGCACAGATACGCAGTATTTT. Protein product: CASIDGRASTDTQYF.